The 9 T cell receptor beta chains in this list originate from one sample, sequenced in a study of T cell responses to AZD1222 COVID-19 vaccine. Assay: immunoSEQ multiplex PCR; the TCRdb copy retains only in-frame clones and omits some. Among about 160,000 clones, around nine tenths were seen once, and the ten largest hold roughly 5.5%. Sequenced material: peripheral blood, taken on day 0 of AZD1222 vaccination. The receptors here all came from an adult in good health.

The chain is built from TRBV19 and TRBJ2-3, with a possible D match to TRBD1 (6 bases). V lost 4 bases and J lost 4, with 12 bases in between. CDR3 size: 14 residues. Looked up from germline, CDR1 is LNHDA and CDR2 is SQIVND (reference sequence). The CDR3 DNA follows: TGTGCCAGTAGTAGGCAGGGGACCGCAGATACGCAGTATTTT. Translating gives CASSRQGTADTQYF.

The J gene is TRBJ1-2, the V gene TRBV19; tentative D call: TRBD1 (5 bases). Germline V gene lookup returns CDR1 LNHDA and CDR2 SQIVND (reference sequence). The CDR3 runs to 14 residues. V was trimmed by 10 bases and J by 3 bases, leaving 18 bases between them. CDR3 amino acids: CATMGDGGYYGYTF. For the CDR3, the DNA is TGTGCCACCATGGGGGACGGCGGGTACTATGGCTACACCTTC.

In this sample, this clone turned up once. The J gene is TRBJ1-1, the V gene TRBV5-8; D gene unclear. The CDR3 length is 12 residues. The V end was cut by 2 bases, the J end by 10 bases, with 12 bases between. From germline, CDR1 is SGHTS and CDR2 YDEGEE. The CDR3 protein is CASSFLGRRAFF. The CDR3 nucleotides read TGTGCCAGCAGCTTCTTGGGCAGGCGAGCTTTCTTT.

This chain joins TRBV11-3 and TRBJ2-3; 7 bases are a match to TRBD1. With V trimmed by 4 bases and J by 0 bases, 10 bases remained unmatched. This CDR3 has 17 residues. Germline loops: CDR1 SGHNT, CDR2 YENEEA. The CDR3 here is CASSYAGTATSTDTQYF. DNA of the CDR3: TGTGCCAGCAGCTACGCTGGGACAGCCACTAGCACAGATACGCAGTATTTT.

This clone occurred once. The CDR3 loop is CASSLGRDNEQFF. CDR3 DNA sequence: TGCGCCAGCAGCTTGGGGAGGGACAATGAGCAGTTCTTC. The rearrangement joins TRBV5-1 to TRBJ2-1; tentative D call: TRBD2 (6 bases). CDR3 length: 13 residues. V dropped 0 bases and J dropped 5 bases, with 6 bases sitting between them. Germline CDR1 reads SGHRS; CDR2 reads YFSETQ.

V gene TRBV5-6 combines with J gene TRBJ1-5, with D possibly TRBD1 on 6 matching bases. Germline V gives CDR1 SGHDT, CDR2 YYEEEE. The CDR3 extends over 17 amino acids. V lost 2 bases and J 0 bases, leaving 15 bases between the germline ends. DNA for the CDR3: TGTGCCAGCAGCTTTTCCCAGGGGCGCCATAGCAATCAGCCCCAGCATTTT. Translated: CASSFSQGRHSNQPQHF.

The chain couples TRBV7-8 to TRBJ2-3; D uncertain. Germline V lookup: CDR1 SGHVS, CDR2 FQNEAQ. Trimming stripped 5 bases from V and 2 bases from J, with 5 bases between. This CDR3 contains 12 residues. As DNA, the CDR3 is TGTGCCAGCAGCCCCTACACAGATACGCAGTATTTT. This encodes CASSPYTDTQYF.

The J gene is TRBJ1-2, the V gene TRBV6-5; no firm D call. Trimming shortened V by 5 bases and J by 1 base, and 5 bases separated the two germline ends. This CDR3 spans 12 amino acids. CDR1 and CDR2 from the germline V gene are MNHEY and SVGAGI. This CDR3 reads CASSHSNYGYTF. CDR3 DNA sequence: TGTGCCAGCAGTCACAGTAACTATGGCTACACCTTC.

V usage is TRBV30 and J usage is TRBJ1-2; TRBD1 aligns across 9 bases. The CDR3 length is 13 residues. Germline V gene lookup returns CDR1 GTSNPN and CDR2 SVGIG (reference sequence). V lost 5 bases and J lost 3; bases outside the gene matches: 4. Here the CDR3 DNA reads TGTGCCTGGGGGACAGGGAATGACTATGGCTACACCTTC. This encodes CAWGTGNDYGYTF.